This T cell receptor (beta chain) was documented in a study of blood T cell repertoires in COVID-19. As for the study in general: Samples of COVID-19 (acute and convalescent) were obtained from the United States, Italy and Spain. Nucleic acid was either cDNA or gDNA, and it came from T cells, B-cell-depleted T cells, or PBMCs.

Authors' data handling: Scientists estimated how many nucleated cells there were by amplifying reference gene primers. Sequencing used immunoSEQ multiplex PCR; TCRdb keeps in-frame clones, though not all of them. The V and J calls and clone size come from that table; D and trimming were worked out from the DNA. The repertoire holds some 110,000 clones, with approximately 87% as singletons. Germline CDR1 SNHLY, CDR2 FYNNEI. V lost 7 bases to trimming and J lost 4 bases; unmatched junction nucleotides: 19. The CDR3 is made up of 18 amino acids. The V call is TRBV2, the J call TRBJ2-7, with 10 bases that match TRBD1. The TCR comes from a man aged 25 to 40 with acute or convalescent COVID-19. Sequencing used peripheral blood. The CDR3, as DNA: TGTGCCAGCATCAAGGGACAGGGGACGAACCCACAACCGTACGAGCAGTACTTC. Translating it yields CASIKGQGTNPQPYEQYF.